Reported below is one TCR beta chain. Its antigen is not known. This sample is part of a study of T cell responses to AZD1222 COVID-19 vaccine. Study-level information: Doses given second, at about 4 or about 12 weeks, were pooled. Overall study results and limits: Receipt of two AZD1222 doses was followed by a rise in Spike-specific TCR breadth and depth. Donors skewed white British and female; clonal diversity was possibly underestimated. Reportedly, nearly half the spike-specific TCRs target unmutated variant regions.

Profiling relied on immunoSEQ multiplex PCR, and the TCRdb table lists in-frame clones only, not all of them. The sample has more than 110,000 clones; around nine tenths are singletons. This CDR3 is built from 14 residues. With 4 bases removed from V and 6 bases from J, the gap between germline ends came to 16 bases. CDR1 and CDR2 (germline): SGHRS, YFSETQ. This receptor was identified in an adult in good health. The sample in question was peripheral blood, obtained on day 0 of AZD1222 vaccination. The J gene is TRBJ1-2, the V gene TRBV5-1; maybe TRBD1 (5 bases). CDR3 sequence reads: CASSPRQGTDGYTF. The CDR3 region has the DNA TGCGCCAGCAGCCCGCGGCAGGGCACGGATGGCTACACCTTC.